The TCR beta chain under discussion was sequenced for a study of neurological immune-mediated disorders. CDR1 and CDR2 from the germline V gene are ENHRY and SYGVKD. Unmatched junction bases numbered 5, after V lost 8 bases and J lost 1 base. This CDR3 has 13 residues. This clonotype was found many times. What it recognizes is unknown. Template-switch 5'RACE cDNA synthesis added a 10-nucleotide unique molecular identifier. From the 5' RACE reads, TCRdb called clonotypes with MiXCR, one entry per CDR3 protein. The table has 65,000 to 80,000 distinct CDR3 sequences, 15% to 20% seen once; the top ten hold 15%. Study observations and caveats: The level of TCR clonal expansion was highest in patients with HTLV-1-associated myelopathy and lowest in multiple sclerosis, where it fell below the level seen in healthy controls.

Sequenced: PBMCs. The TCR was taken from a woman aged 40 to 49 in good health. This chain connects TRBV10-3 to TRBJ2-7; 7 bases are a match to TRBD2. CDR3 protein: CAIRSGGSYEQYV. CDR3 DNA: TGTGCCATCCGCTCCGGGGGGTCCTACGAGCAGTACGTC.